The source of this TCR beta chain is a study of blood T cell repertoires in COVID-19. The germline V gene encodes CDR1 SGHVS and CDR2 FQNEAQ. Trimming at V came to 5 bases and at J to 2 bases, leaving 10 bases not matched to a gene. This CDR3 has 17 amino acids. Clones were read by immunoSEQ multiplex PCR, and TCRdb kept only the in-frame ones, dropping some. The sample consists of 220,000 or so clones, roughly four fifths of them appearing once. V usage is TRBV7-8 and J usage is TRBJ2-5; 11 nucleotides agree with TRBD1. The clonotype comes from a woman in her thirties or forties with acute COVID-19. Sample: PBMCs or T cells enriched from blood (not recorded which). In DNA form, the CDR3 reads TGTGCCAGCAGCCTGGGGGTTGGGACAGGGGGACAAGAGACCCAGTACTTC. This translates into CASSLGVGTGGQETQYF.